Given below is one T cell receptor beta chain in context. Antigen specificity is unknown. The V end was cut by 4 bases, the J end by 4 bases, with 10 bases between. The CDR3 extends over 13 amino acids. Germline CDR1 SGHAT, CDR2 FQNNGV. This sample is part of a study of T cells in localized non-small cell lung cancer. Only in-frame clones appear in the TCRdb table, and some are missing; sequencing was by immunoSEQ multiplex PCR. There are approximately 72,000 clones in the sample; 84% occur only once, and roughly 13% lies in the top ten. Study observations and caveats: Uninvolved adjacent lung showed higher T cell clonality than tumor. Because sequencing included only one region (of the tumor), heterogeneity remains possible.

The J gene is TRBJ1-1, the V gene TRBV11-2; D might be TRBD1 (5 bases). The TCR originated in an older female donor with stage I lung adenocarcinoma. The source was peripheral blood, collected before any cancer treatment. The CDR3 protein is CASSSRVGTEAFF. CDR3 sequence (DNA): TGTGCCAGCAGCTCCAGGGTTGGCACTGAAGCTTTCTTT.